These 10 T cell receptor beta chains originate from one sample sequenced in a study of cytomegalovirus exposure and HLA in healthy donors. PCR amplification relied on 60 Vbeta primers (plus 13 Jbeta primers). The protocol was immunoSEQ multiplex PCR, while the TCRdb copy is restricted to in-frame clones and leaves out a portion. Its listing shows 63,000 or so clones. The sequenced material came from PBMCs. The receptors come from a boy under 18 in good health and CMV-seronegative.

V gene TRBV30 combines with J gene TRBJ1-5; D unclear. The CDR3 is 14 residues long. Trimming cost V 5 bases and J 3 bases, with 14 bases left between them. Germline lookup yields CDR1 GTSNPN and CDR2 SVGIG (reference sequence). The CDR3 bases are TGTGCCTGGGAAGAGGACTCAACCAATCAGCCCCAGCATTTT. This codes for CAWEEDSTNQPQHF.

V gene TRBV10-1 combines with J gene TRBJ2-1; TRBD1 aligns across 9 bases. The ends lost 10 bases at V and 6 bases at J; junction bases unmatched: 13. Germline CDR1 WNHNN, CDR2 SYGVQD (reference sequence). The CDR3 has 15 residues. The CDR3: CATTFGTGPLNEQFF. The CDR3 region has the DNA TGCGCCACTACGTTCGGGACAGGGCCTCTCAATGAGCAGTTCTTC.

This sequence joins TRBV18 and TRBJ2-1; 11 nucleotides line up with TRBD2. The CDR3 covers 14 residues. With 0 bases clipped from V and 9 bases from J, the junction kept 1 base outside the gene matches. CDR1 and CDR2 (germline): KGHSH, LQKENI. The CDR3 coding sequence is TGTGCCAGCTCACCACCGGGACTAGCGGTTGAGCAGTTCTTC. It encodes CASSPPGLAVEQFF.

The V call is TRBV4-3, the J call TRBJ1-5; D ambiguous. Germline assignment: CDR1 LGHNA and CDR2 YSLEER. The V end lost 0 bases, the J end lost 4 bases, and 7 bases lay between the germline ends. The CDR3 extends over 14 amino acids. CDR3 amino acids: CASSQDKLNQPQHF. In nucleotides, the CDR3 is TGCGCCAGCAGCCAAGATAAGCTGAATCAGCCCCAGCATTTT.

V is TRBV5-5 and J is TRBJ1-5, with 7 bases aligning to TRBD1. The CDR3 sequence is 14 residues long. Germline V lookup: CDR1 SGHKS, CDR2 YYEKEE (reference sequence). The J segment lost 5 bases and the V segment lost 4 bases, leaving 6 bases of the junction unmatched. The CDR3 spells CASSVDRVYQPQHF. The CDR3, as DNA: TGTGCCAGCAGCGTCGACAGGGTTTATCAGCCCCAGCATTTT.

The chain recombines TRBV7-8 with TRBJ1-2, with D maybe TRBD1 (5 bases). CDR3 length: 14 amino acids. Trimming took off 2 bases at V and 6 bases at J, with 13 bases between the two ends. The germline gives CDR1 SGHVS, CDR2 FQNEAQ. CDR3 nucleotides: TGTGCCAGCAGCTTACCAGGAGGGGAGGATGGCTACACCTTC. Amino acid sequence: CASSLPGGEDGYTF.

The chain couples TRBV5-6 to TRBJ1-5; 7 nucleotides match TRBD1. The CDR3 length is 16 residues. Germline-derived CDR1 and CDR2 are SGHDT and YYEEEE. V dropped 4 bases and J dropped 6; count of bases not matched to a gene: 13. The CDR3 spells CASSRIDRDVSQPQHF. The CDR3 DNA reads as TGTGCCAGCAGCCGGATTGACAGGGACGTGTCTCAGCCCCAGCATTTT.

The rearrangement joins TRBV6-1 to TRBJ1-2, with D tentatively TRBD1 (5 bases). The CDR3 consists of 11 residues. The V end was cut by 4 bases, the J end by 12 bases, with 12 bases between. Germline CDR1 is MNHNS and CDR2 is SASEGT. DNA of the CDR3: TGTGCCAGCAGTGTGGGGGGAAGAAACACCTTC. Encoded protein: CASSVGGRNTF.

The V call is TRBV9, the J call TRBJ1-1; D uncertain. The CDR3 is made up of 12 amino acids. Per germline, CDR1 SGDLS and CDR2 YYNGEE. V was trimmed by 4 bases and J by 6 bases, leaving 10 bases between them. This CDR3 is CASSPGYSEAFF. The CDR3 nucleotides read TGTGCCAGCAGCCCCGGTTACTCTGAAGCTTTCTTT.

J is TRBJ2-1 and V is TRBV27; 7 bases line up with TRBD2. Germline loops: CDR1 MNHEY, CDR2 SMNVEV (reference sequence). Trimming took 3 bases from V and 6 from J; bases not matched to a gene: 8. The length of the CDR3 is 15 residues. The CDR3 DNA is TGTGCCAGCAGTTTTTTGGGGACTACAACCAATGAGCAGTTCTTC. It specifies CASSFLGTTTNEQFF.